The 29 T cell receptor beta chains reported below all come from one sample, sequenced in a study of T cells in Graves' hyperthyroidism and ophthalmopathy. TCR beta CDR3 regions were amplified from RNA transcripts. HTBI primers were the set used in a first-round RT-PCR of the TCR CDR3. TCRdb recomputed calls from the multiplex PCR reads with MiXCR, one row per CDR3 protein. The top ten hold 3.8% of the sample, which has under 650,000 distinct CDR3 sequences, around 15% seen once. The sequenced sample consisted of blood. These receptors all stem from a woman aged 25 to 45 with Graves' hyperthyroidism.

CDR3 coding DNA: TGCAGCGTTGAATTCCAGGGCTCCTATGGCTACACCTTC. It is translated as CSVEFQGSYGYTF. J is TRBJ1-2 and V is TRBV29-1; D may be TRBD1 (5 bases). V lost 2 bases and J lost 4, with 11 bases in between. This CDR3 region has 13 residues. Germline CDR1 is SQVTM and CDR2 is ANQGSEA.

The chain links TRBV7-2 to TRBJ1-2, with 7 positions matching TRBD1. J gave up 4 bases and V 0 bases, and 5 bases lay outside the gene matches. CDR1 and CDR2 from the germline V gene are SGHTA and FQGNSA. This CDR3 is built from 15 residues. The CDR3 sequence is CASSLAGRGPYGYTF. The CDR3 bases are TGTGCCAGCAGCTTAGCGGGGAGGGGGCCCTATGGCTACACCTTC.

The J gene is TRBJ1-2, the V gene TRBV12-3 or TRBV12-4; D unresolved. CDR3 size: 15 residues. Trimming left V 7 bases short and J 2 bases short, with 17 bases between. CDR3 residues: CASIQAEGWNYGYTF. The CDR3 nucleotides are TGTGCCAGCATCCAGGCTGAGGGTTGGAACTATGGCTACACCTTC.

This clonotype occurred many times. The chain carries TRBV12-3 or TRBV12-4 and TRBJ1-1; D is perhaps TRBD1 (6 bases). The V gene lost 7 bases and the J gene lost 2 bases, with 20 bases spanning the gap. The CDR3 has 16 amino acids. As DNA, the CDR3 is TGTGCCAGCACTTCAATCCCGGGACACGACAACACTGAAGCTTTCTTT. Amino acid sequence: CASTSIPGHDNTEAFF.

The chain employs TRBV28 and TRBJ1-1; D remains ambiguous. CDR3 size: 13 residues. The V end lost 1 base, the J end lost 1 base, and 4 bases lay between the germline ends. Per germline, CDR1 MDHEN and CDR2 SYDVKM. CDR3 residues: CASSLLWNTEAFF. The CDR3 DNA reads TGTGCCAGCAGTTTATTATGGAACACTGAAGCTTTCTTT. Complete variable domain (other parts from reference TRBV28 and TRBJ1-1): DVKVTQSSRYLVKRTGEKVFLECVQDMDHENMFWYRQDPGLGLRLIYFSYDVKMKEKGDIPEGYSVSREKKERFSLILESASTNQTSMYLCASSLLWNTEAFFGQGTRLTVV.

This clonotype was observed a handful of times. Written as DNA, the CDR3 is TGTGCCAGCAGTCGACTAGCGGGAGGGTCCGACGGAGCCAAAAACATTCAGTACTTC. This sequence encodes CASSRLAGGSDGAKNIQYF. This rearrangement joins TRBV7-2 to TRBJ2-4; 14 bases fit TRBD2. The CDR3 spans 19 residues. Germline trimming cut 6 bases from V and 0 bases from J; bases unmatched to any gene: 10. Germline values: CDR1 SGHTA, CDR2 FQGNSA. Full variable domain (missing parts from reference TRBV7-2 and TRBJ2-4): GAGVSQSPSNKVTEKGKDVELRCDPISGHTALYWYRQSLGQGLEFLIYFQGNSAPDKSGLPSDRFSAERTGGSVSTLTIQRTQQEDSAVYLCASSRLAGGSDGAKNIQYFGAGTRLSVL.

Many counts were recorded for this clonotype. Its ends do not fully match the called genes, so a read error is possible. The chain links TRBV12-3 or TRBV12-4 to TRBJ1-5; D perhaps matches TRBD1 (5 bases). CDR3 length equals 14 residues. For the CDR3, the DNA is TGTGCCAGCAGTTTAACAGGTAGCAGTCAGCCCCAGCATTTT. Its translation is CASSLTGSSQPQHF.

This clonotype was recorded at least ten times. The chain couples TRBV28 to TRBJ2-7; no clear D gene. V shed 5 bases and J shed 1 base, with 15 bases lying between them. The CDR3 runs to 15 residues. Germline values: CDR1 MDHEN, CDR2 SYDVKM. The CDR3 sequence is CASSPPTSLSYEQYF. The CDR3 coding sequence is TGTGCCAGCAGTCCCCCTACTTCGCTTTCCTACGAGCAGTACTTC.

This clonotype was seen more than once but under ten times. The CDR3 region is CAVGGGIYEQYF. As DNA, the CDR3 is TGTGCCGTTGGGGGGGGCATTTACGAGCAGTACTTC. The rearrangement joins TRBV28 to TRBJ2-7; D perhaps matches TRBD2 (7 bases). The CDR3 sequence is 12 residues long. Between the trimmed V and J ends, which lost 11 bases and 4 bases, there was a span of 15 bases. Germline V gives CDR1 MDHEN, CDR2 SYDVKM.

This rearrangement joins TRBV7-9 to TRBJ1-4, with a tentative D call TRBD1 (6 bases). V was pared by 5 bases and J by 4 bases, with 11 bases between. The CDR3 contains 14 residues. From germline, CDR1 is SEHNR and CDR2 FQNEAQ (reference sequence). In nucleotides, the CDR3 is TGTGCCAGCAGCAAGGGACACGTTAATGAAAAACTGTTTTTT. Translation: CASSKGHVNEKLFF.

The DNA of the CDR3 is TGCAGCGCCCATGGCGGGAGAGGAACCGGGGAGCTGTTTTTT. Translated, it gives CSAHGGRGTGELFF. The rearrangement links TRBV29-1 to TRBJ2-2, with 7 bases fitting TRBD2. The germline V gene encodes CDR1 SQVTM and CDR2 ANQGSEA. The CDR3 runs 14 residues. Trimming removed 7 bases from V and 5 bases from J; junction bases left unmatched: 10.

This clonotype was detected a few times. The chain has TRBV27 and TRBJ2-3, with 7 bases that match TRBD2. The CDR3 is 14 amino acids. The trim removed 5 bases at V and 4 bases at J, leaving 6 bases unmatched. Per germline, CDR1 MNHEY and CDR2 SMNVEV (reference sequence). The CDR3 nucleotides are TGTGCCAGCAGTGCGGGACTACTCTCAGATACGCAGTATTTT. The encoded protein is CASSAGLLSDTQYF.

The J gene is TRBJ2-5, the V gene TRBV5-1; 15 bases fit TRBD2. Trimming took 5 bases from V and 0 from J; bases not matched to a gene: 5. This CDR3 contains 17 residues. Germline assignment: CDR1 SGHRS and CDR2 YFSETQ. CDR3 residues: CASSSGTSGRNQETQYF. The CDR3 DNA sequence: TGCGCCAGCAGTTCCGGGACTAGCGGGAGGAACCAAGAGACCCAGTACTTC.

In its sample, this clonotype was seen a few times. The rearrangement links TRBV27 to TRBJ2-3; a weak D match, TRBD2 (6 bases). V lost 6 bases and J 0 bases, leaving 10 bases between the germline ends. The CDR3 covers 14 residues. The V gene's germline CDR1 is MNHEY and CDR2 SMNVEV (reference sequence). The CDR3, as DNA: TGTGCCAGCAGATCGGGACTCAGCACAGATACGCAGTATTTT. Residues: CASRSGLSTDTQYF.

This clonotype was found many times. The V gene is TRBV27, the J gene TRBJ2-7, with 9 nucleotides matching TRBD2. The junction had 20 bases not matched to a gene; V was cut back by 9 bases and J by 5 bases. Germline V CDR1 and CDR2: MNHEY, SMNVEV (reference sequence). The CDR3 spans 17 residues. CDR3 DNA: TGTGCCAGTATATACCTGTCAAAAGCGGGAGGTAGCGACGAGCAGTACTTC. The encoded protein is CASIYLSKAGGSDEQYF.

This clonotype has at least ten counts. This rearrangement joins TRBV30 to TRBJ1-1; 12 bases agree with TRBD1. The germline gives CDR1 GTSNPN, CDR2 SVGIG (reference sequence). V lost 8 bases, J lost 4 bases, and 5 bases stayed unmatched. This CDR3 has 13 amino acids. In DNA, the CDR3 is TGTGCCGGGGACAGGGGGCGGACCACTGAAGCTTTCTTT. Translation: CAGDRGRTTEAFF.

This clonotype was recorded at least ten times. J is TRBJ2-3 and V is TRBV27; tentative D call: TRBD1 (6 bases). Per the germline V gene, CDR1 is MNHEY and CDR2 is SMNVEV (reference sequence). V was shortened by 7 bases and J by 3 bases, with 23 bases between the two germline ends. The CDR3 runs 17 residues. Here the CDR3 reads CASTLRPQGRSTDTQYF. CDR3 in DNA: TGTGCCAGCACCTTAAGGCCACAGGGAAGGTCGACAGATACGCAGTATTTT.

This clonotype has only a few counts. The chain is built from TRBV9 and TRBJ2-6; D call uncertain. CDR1 and CDR2 (germline): SGDLS, YYNGEE. V gave up 3 bases and J gave up 6 bases, with 19 bases separating them. The CDR3 contains 17 residues. CDR3 sequence: CASSEGSGHNQANVLTF. As DNA, the CDR3 is TGTGCCAGCAGCGAAGGTTCCGGGCATAACCAGGCCAACGTCCTGACTTTC.

This chain uses TRBV30 with TRBJ1-1; 8 bases line up with TRBD1. The germline gives CDR1 GTSNPN, CDR2 SVGIG (reference sequence). The CDR3 totals 15 residues. V dropped 7 bases and J dropped 0; count of bases not matched to a gene: 10. The CDR3 sequence is CASGQGSFMNTEAFF. The CDR3 DNA is TGTGCCTCCGGACAGGGCTCATTTATGAACACTGAAGCTTTCTTT.

This clonotype was found many times. The V gene is TRBV6-2 or TRBV6-3, the J gene TRBJ2-5, with D possibly matching TRBD1 (6 bases). From germline, CDR1 is MNHEY and CDR2 SVGEGT. Trimming took 5 bases from V and 4 from J, leaving 14 bases between them. This CDR3 has 14 amino acids. The CDR3 loop is CASSPNRVGETQYF. CDR3 DNA sequence: TGTGCCAGCAGTCCGAACAGGGTGGGAGAGACCCAGTACTTC.

This clonotype was recorded at least ten times. The J gene is TRBJ2-1, the V gene TRBV6-2 or TRBV6-3; D might be TRBD1 (6 bases). V was shortened by 2 bases and J by 4 bases, with 15 bases between the two germline ends. Per the germline V gene, CDR1 is MNHEY and CDR2 is SVGEGT. This CDR3 is built from 16 residues. CDR3 loop: CASSYEWQGSYNEQFF. DNA of the CDR3: TGTGCCAGCAGTTACGAATGGCAGGGGTCATACAATGAGCAGTTCTTC.

This clonotype was seen many times. The chain is built from TRBV5-1 and TRBJ2-1; D unresolved. Trimming cost V 0 bases and J 8 bases, with 12 bases left between them. Germline V gives CDR1 SGHRS, CDR2 YFSETQ. CDR3 length: 14 residues. CDR3 DNA sequence: TGCGCCAGCAGCTTGGTAGGGCTTAACGATGAGCAGTTCTTC. Amino acid sequence: CASSLVGLNDEQFF.

The rearrangement joins TRBV5-1 to TRBJ1-3; weak D call: TRBD1 (6 bases). The V end lost 0 bases, the J end lost 3 bases, and 16 bases lay between the germline ends. The CDR3 totals 17 residues. The germline CDR1 and CDR2 sequences are SGHRS and YFSETQ. The CDR3 reads CASSLGSGTPGGNTIYF. The DNA for the CDR3 is TGCGCCAGCAGCTTGGGATCCGGGACACCTGGTGGAAACACCATATATTTT.

This clonotype was seen many times. The chain carries TRBV2 and TRBJ1-2; TRBD1 aligns across 9 bases. With 5 bases clipped from V and 3 bases from J, the junction kept 4 bases outside the gene matches. CDR1 is SNHLY and CDR2 is FYNNEI in the germline V gene. This CDR3 has 14 amino acids. This chain's CDR3 is CASSHRGLDYGYTF. CDR3 bases: TGTGCCAGCAGTCACAGGGGGCTCGACTATGGCTACACCTTC.

This clonotype was seen at least ten times. This chain uses TRBV30 with TRBJ2-1; D is uncertain. CDR3 size: 13 residues. Germline CDR1 GTSNPN, CDR2 SVGIG (reference sequence). Trimming removed 3 bases from V and 0 bases from J, with 6 bases in between. The CDR3 bases are TGTGCCTGGAGACAAAGCTCCTACAATGAGCAGTTCTTC. It is translated as CAWRQSSYNEQFF.

The chain uses TRBV28 and TRBJ2-2, with D hard to call. Trimming pared 3 bases from V and 4 bases from J, leaving 9 bases between. The CDR3 contains 14 residues. Germline V gene sequence: CDR1 MDHEN, CDR2 SYDVKM. The CDR3 region is CASSLRISTGELFF. The CDR3 nucleotides read TGTGCCAGCAGTTTGCGAATATCCACCGGGGAGCTGTTTTTT.

In DNA form, the CDR3 reads TGCAGTGCTAGAGGGACAGGGTGGGACGGGGAGCTGTTTTTT. Amino acid sequence: CSARGTGWDGELFF. The V call is TRBV20-1, the J call TRBJ2-2; 8 bases match TRBD1. V trimming: 1 base; J trimming: 7 bases; junction bases outside the gene matches: 5. Germline assignment: CDR1 DFQATT and CDR2 SNEGSKA (reference sequence). This CDR3 comprises 14 residues.

In its sample, this clonotype was seen many times. The V gene is TRBV2, the J gene TRBJ2-2; 7 nucleotides line up with TRBD1. Germline trimming cut 6 bases from V and 0 bases from J; bases unmatched to any gene: 7. The CDR3 sequence is 16 residues long. The germline V gene encodes CDR1 SNHLY and CDR2 FYNNEI. The CDR3 DNA follows: TGTGCCAGCAGCAGAGACAGGGAATCGAACACCGGGGAGCTGTTTTTT. Its protein product is CASSRDRESNTGELFF.

This clonotype has just a few counts. The chain combines TRBV29-1 with TRBJ2-2, with D perhaps matching TRBD2 (7 bases). Germline CDR1 and CDR2: SQVTM and ANQGSEA. This CDR3 comprises 12 residues. The germline V and J ends were trimmed by 4 bases and 13 bases, with 16 bases remaining between them. The DNA for the CDR3 is TGCAGCGTTGGAGGGGGGGAACGGGTGCTGTTTTTT. Translation gives CSVGGGERVLFF.